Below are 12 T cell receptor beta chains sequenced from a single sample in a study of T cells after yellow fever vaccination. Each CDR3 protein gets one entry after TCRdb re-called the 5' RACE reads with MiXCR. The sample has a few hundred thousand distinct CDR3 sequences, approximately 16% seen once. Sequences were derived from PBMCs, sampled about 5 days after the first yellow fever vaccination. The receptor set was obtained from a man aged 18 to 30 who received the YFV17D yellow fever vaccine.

The CDR3 nucleotides read TGTGCCAGCAGCCGAGAACCTGGGTCGGGCACAGATACGCAGTATTTT. Amino acids: CASSREPGSGTDTQYF. This sequence joins TRBV5-6 and TRBJ2-3; D not certain. This CDR3 region has 16 residues. V gave up 4 bases and J gave up 1 base, with 16 bases separating them. Germline V CDR1 and CDR2: SGHDT, YYEEEE.

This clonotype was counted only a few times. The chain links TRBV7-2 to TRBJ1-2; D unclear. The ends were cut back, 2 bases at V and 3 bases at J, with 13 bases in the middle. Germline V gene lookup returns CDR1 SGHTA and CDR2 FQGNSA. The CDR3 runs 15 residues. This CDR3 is CASSLSPGLDYGYTF. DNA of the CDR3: TGTGCCAGCAGCTTATCACCTGGCCTTGACTATGGCTACACCTTC.

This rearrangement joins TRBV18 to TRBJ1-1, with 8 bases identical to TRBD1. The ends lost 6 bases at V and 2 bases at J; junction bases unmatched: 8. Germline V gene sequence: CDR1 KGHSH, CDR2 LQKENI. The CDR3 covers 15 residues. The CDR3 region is CASSLNRGTNTEAFF. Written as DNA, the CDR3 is TGTGCCAGCTCGCTAAACAGGGGGACCAACACTGAAGCTTTCTTT.

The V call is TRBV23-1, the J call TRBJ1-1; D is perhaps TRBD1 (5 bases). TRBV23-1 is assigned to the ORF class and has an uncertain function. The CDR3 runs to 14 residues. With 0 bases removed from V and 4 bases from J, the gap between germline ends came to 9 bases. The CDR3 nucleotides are TGCGCCAGCAGTCAATCGACCGGGGGCACTGAAGCTTTCTTT. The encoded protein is CASSQSTGGTEAFF.

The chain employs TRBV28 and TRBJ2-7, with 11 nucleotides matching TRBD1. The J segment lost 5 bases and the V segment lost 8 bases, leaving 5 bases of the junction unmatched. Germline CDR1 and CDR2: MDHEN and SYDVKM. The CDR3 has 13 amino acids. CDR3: CASRRTGGDEQYV. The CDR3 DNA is TGTGCCAGCCGACGGACAGGGGGCGACGAGCAGTACGTC.

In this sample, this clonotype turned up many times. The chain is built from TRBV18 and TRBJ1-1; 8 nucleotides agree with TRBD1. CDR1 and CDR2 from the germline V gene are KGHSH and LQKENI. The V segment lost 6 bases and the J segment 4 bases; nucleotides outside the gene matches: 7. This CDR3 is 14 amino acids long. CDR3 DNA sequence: TGTGCCAGCTCGCGACAGGGGACGCGCACTGAAGCTTTCTTT. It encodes CASSRQGTRTEAFF.

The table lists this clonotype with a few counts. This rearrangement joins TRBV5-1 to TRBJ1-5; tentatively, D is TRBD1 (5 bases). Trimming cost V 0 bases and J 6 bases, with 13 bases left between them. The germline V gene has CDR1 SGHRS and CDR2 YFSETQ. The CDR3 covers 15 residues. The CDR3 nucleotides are TGCGCCAGCAGCTTGGCGGGGCGGGAGAGTCAGCCCCAGCATTTT. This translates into CASSLAGRESQPQHF.

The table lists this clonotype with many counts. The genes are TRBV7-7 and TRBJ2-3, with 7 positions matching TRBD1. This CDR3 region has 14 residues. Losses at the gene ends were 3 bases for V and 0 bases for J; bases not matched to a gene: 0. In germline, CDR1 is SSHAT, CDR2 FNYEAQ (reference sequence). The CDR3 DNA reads TGTGCCAGCAGCTTGACAGGGAGCACAGATACGCAGTATTTT. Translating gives CASSLTGSTDTQYF.

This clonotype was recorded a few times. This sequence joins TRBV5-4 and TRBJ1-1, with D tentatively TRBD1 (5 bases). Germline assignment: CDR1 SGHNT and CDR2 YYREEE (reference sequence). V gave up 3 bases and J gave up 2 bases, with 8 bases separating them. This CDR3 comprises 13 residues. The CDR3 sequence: CASSSDINTEAFF. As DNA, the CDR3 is TGTGCCAGCAGCTCGGACATTAACACTGAAGCTTTCTTT. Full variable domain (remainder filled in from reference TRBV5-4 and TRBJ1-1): ETGVTQSPTHLIKTRGQQVTLRCSSQSGHNTVSWYQQALGQGPQFIFQYYREEENGRGNFPPRFSGLQFPNYSSELNVNALELDDSALYLCASSSDINTEAFFGQGTRLTVV.

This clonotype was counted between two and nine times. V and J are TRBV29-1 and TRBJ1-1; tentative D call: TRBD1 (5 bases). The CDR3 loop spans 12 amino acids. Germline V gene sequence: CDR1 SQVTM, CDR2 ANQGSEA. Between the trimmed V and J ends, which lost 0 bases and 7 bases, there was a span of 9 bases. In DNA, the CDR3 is TGCAGCGTTGAAGATCAGGGCCTTGAAGCTTTCTTT. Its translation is CSVEDQGLEAFF.

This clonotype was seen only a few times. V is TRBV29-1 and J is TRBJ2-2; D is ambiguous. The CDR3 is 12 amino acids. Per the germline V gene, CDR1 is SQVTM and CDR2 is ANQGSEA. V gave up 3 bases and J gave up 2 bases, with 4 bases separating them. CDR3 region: CSVEHNTGELFF. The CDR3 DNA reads TGCAGCGTTGAGCATAACACCGGGGAGCTGTTTTTT.

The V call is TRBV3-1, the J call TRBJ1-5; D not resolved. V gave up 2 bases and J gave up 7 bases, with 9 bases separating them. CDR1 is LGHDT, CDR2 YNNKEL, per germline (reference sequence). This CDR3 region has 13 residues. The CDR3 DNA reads TGTGCCAGCAGCCAAAATGATCGCCAGCCCCAGCATTTT. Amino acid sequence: CASSQNDRQPQHF.